Listed below are T cell receptor beta chains from one sample, sequenced in a study of CD8+CD57+ T cells in acquired aplastic anemia. MiXCR, run by TCRdb on the reads, gives a single entry per CDR3 protein. The sample has 150,000 to 200,000 distinct CDR3 sequences, more than 60% seen once; the top ten hold roughly 43%. Sequencing was performed on sorted CD4+, CD8+, or CD8+CD57+ T cells (not recorded which) from PBMCs. Receptors were obtained from a human donor with aplastic anemia. The CDR3 runs from the conserved cysteine through the conserved F or W. Fields, in order: V gene, clone size, D gene, J gene, CDR3 DNA, CDR3 protein. A D gene is named only where the DNA matches it firmly. For some rows the clone size is stated as once, few or many, or as a class when expanded; others skip it.

TRBV19	few	TRBD1	TRBJ2-3	TGTGCCAGTAGGGGACAGGGAGCAACAGATACGCAGTATTTT	CASRGQGATDTQYF
TRBV24-1	NA	NA	TRBJ1-4	TGTGCCACCAGTGATTCAGGGGACAATGAAAAACTGTTTTTT	CATSDSGDNEKLFF
TRBV15	NA	NA	TRBJ2-5	TGTGCCACCAGCAGAGAGGCAGGGGGACTGGGTTTCGACCAAGAGACCCAGTACTTC	CATSREAGGLGFDQETQYF
TRBV6-2/TRBV6-3	NA	TRBD1	TRBJ1-2	TGTGCCAGCAGCTCGGCAGGGGGCGCAGGCTATGGCTACACCTTC	CASSSAGGAGYGYTF
TRBV24-1	many	TRBD1	TRBJ2-2	TGTGCCACCAGTGACCCAGGGGGCGGGGAGCTGTTTTTT	CATSDPGGGELFF
TRBV6-1	many	NA	TRBJ1-2	TGTGCCAGCAGTGAGCGTAGTGGCTATGGCTACACCTTC	CASSERSGYGYTF
TRBV15	NA	TRBD1	TRBJ1-2	TGTGCCACCAGCAACCTCCTAGACAGGGTGGAAGGCTACACCTTC	CATSNLLDRVEGYTF
TRBV25-1	NA	TRBD2	TRBJ2-5	TGTGCCAGCAGTCGACTAGCGGGAGAGCGGGAGACCCAGTACTTC	CASSRLAGERETQYF
TRBV19	many	NA	TRBJ2-7	TGTGCCTGTGGGGCCTCCTACGAGCAGTACTTC	CACGASYEQYF
TRBV14	NA	TRBD1	TRBJ1-2	TGTGCCAGCAGCTACGGACAGGGGAGCTATGGCTACACCTTC	CASSYGQGSYGYTF
TRBV7-9	NA	NA	TRBJ2-7	TGTGCCAGCAGCTTAGACTGGGGTGCGGACGAGCAGTACTTC	CASSLDWGADEQYF
TRBV2	NA	NA	TRBJ1-5	TGTGCCAGCAGTTACTCGACCGGGGAGAGCAATCAGCCCCAGCATTTT	CASSYSTGESNQPQHF
TRBV5-1	NA	NA	TRBJ1-6	TGCGCCAGCAGCTTAGGAGTCTCCTATAATTCACCCCTCCACTTT	CASSLGVSYNSPLHF
TRBV7-9	many	TRBD1	TRBJ1-5	TGTGCCAGCAGCTTAGGTACCGGGACAGGGGCACAGGGGAGCAATCAGCCCCAGCATTTT	CASSLGTGTGAQGSNQPQHF
TRBV19	once	TRBD1	TRBJ2-3	TGTGCCAGTAGTATACACTCGGGACAGGGTACGCAGTATTTT	CASSIHSGQGTQYF
TRBV19	NA	NA	TRBJ1-1	TGTGCCAGTAGTATAGGTACGGGGGGAGGGACTGAAGCTTTCTTT	CASSIGTGGGTEAFF
TRBV2	NA	TRBD1	TRBJ2-7	TGTGCCAGCAGTGAAAGGACAGGGGGCTACGAGCAGTACTTC	CASSERTGGYEQYF
TRBV4-1	NA	NA	TRBJ2-7	TGCGCCAGCAGCCAACGACAGGTAGGGCCCTACGAGCAGTACTTC	CASSQRQVGPYEQYF
TRBV5-6	once	NA	TRBJ2-7	TGTGCCAGCAGCTTGGCGGGACGCGAGCAGTACTTC	CASSLAGREQYF
TRBV12-3/TRBV12-4	few	NA	TRBJ2-7	TGTGCCAGCAGCGTCCAATCAGGGGCCGAGCAGTACTTC	CASSVQSGAEQYF
TRBV7-8	NA	NA	TRBJ1-1	TGTGCCAGCAGCCGGCAAATGAACACTGAAGCTTTCTTT	CASSRQMNTEAFF
TRBV5-8	NA	TRBD1	TRBJ2-7	TGTGCCAGCAGCCACTCGACAGGGGCTAGGTACAATGAGCAGTACTTC	CASSHSTGARYNEQYF
TRBV19	few	NA	TRBJ2-5	TGTGCCAGTAGTACCGGGGCCCAGGAAGAGACCCAGTACTTC	CASSTGAQEETQYF
TRBV5-6	few	NA	TRBJ1-5	TGTGCCAGCAGCTTGGCATCCGATCAGCCCCAGCATTTT	CASSLASDQPQHF
TRBV2	once	TRBD1	TRBJ1-1	TGTGCCAGCAGGGGACGGGACAGGAACACTGAAGCTTTCTTT	CASRGRDRNTEAFF
TRBV20-1	few	NA	TRBJ2-7	TGCAGTGCTATGGCGGGAAGTTACGAGCAGTACTTC	CSAMAGSYEQYF
TRBV5-6	NA	NA	TRBJ2-7	TGTGCCAGCAGTTTCGGGACCCACGAGCAGTACTTC	CASSFGTHEQYF
TRBV7-9	NA	NA	TRBJ2-2	TGCGCCAGCAGCTTATGGCCGGGGTCCAGGGAGCTGTTTTTT	CASSLWPGSRELFF
TRBV20-1	NA	NA	TRBJ1-5	TGCAGTGCTAGTGACGGGATCATCAATGAGCCCCAGCATTTT	CSASDGIINEPQHF
TRBV20-1	NA	TRBD1	TRBJ2-7	TGCAGTGCCAAGGGACAGGGGGATTACGAGCAGTACTTC	CSAKGQGDYEQYF
TRBV2	NA	TRBD1	TRBJ1-6	TGTGCCAGCAGTGGACAGGGGAGTTCACCCCTCCACTTT	CASSGQGSSPLHF